This T cell receptor (beta chain) was documented in a study of OX40 agonist ivuxolimab in advanced cancers. Study-level information: Ivuxolimab, an agonistic anti-OX40 (CD134) antibody, was given to patients. Partial responses, seen in three patients, involved one hepatocellular carcinoma and two cutaneous melanomas. Overall study findings and caveats: Dosing at 0.1 to 3.0 mg/kg was accompanied by clonal expansion of CD4+ and CD8+ blood T cells by week 6.

Trimming took 6 bases from V and 5 from J, leaving 10 bases between them. Per the germline V gene, CDR1 is MGHDK and CDR2 is SYGVNS. The CDR3 has 12 residues. In the case of this clone: The antigen remains undetermined.

Repertoires were generated with immunoSEQ multiplex PCR, while TCRdb's copy carries only in-frame clones and drops some. The data contain 45,000 to 55,000 clones, more than 70% of them singletons. The sequencing used CD4+ or CD8+ T cells sorted from blood, collected in a trial of the OX40 agonist ivuxolimab. This sequence was found in an adult with an advanced solid tumor such as melanoma, head and neck, liver or kidney cancer. V is TRBV25-1 and J is TRBJ1-2; no definite D call. This CDR3 is CASSIGLYGYTF. CDR3 bases: TGTGCCAGCAGCATAGGGTTGTATGGCTACACCTTC.